Sequencing of this TCR beta chain was carried out in a study of shared clonotypes between healthy human individuals. Overall study: Serving as donors were two women and three men, whose ages spanned 18 to 49.

Concerning this clone itself: Its matching antigen is unknown.

V dropped 6 bases and J dropped 2; count of bases not matched to a gene: 7. The V gene's germline CDR1 is MNHNS and CDR2 SASEGT. The CDR3 has 15 amino acids. Within Nashville, Tennessee resided all donors, each a Caucasian adult. Study results and limitations: Apart from blood, nothing was sampled; tissue repertoires likely differ.

Genomic DNA belonging to each subset was distributed in equal measure over several immunoSEQ plates. The protocol was immunoSEQ multiplex PCR, while the TCRdb copy is restricted to in-frame clones and leaves out a portion. The sample shows 550,000 to 850,000 clones, over 60% of them seen only once. The TCR was taken from a woman in her thirties in good health. The material sequenced was memory CD4+ T cells sorted from blood. Subset here: CD45RA-negative fraction. V usage is TRBV6-1 and J usage is TRBJ2-5, with 9 bases matching TRBD2. The CDR3 is CASRDQLAGQETQYF. The CDR3 DNA sequence: TGTGCCAGCAGAGATCAGCTAGCGGGGCAAGAGACCCAGTACTTC.